This TCR beta chain was recorded in a study of blood T cell repertoires in COVID-19. About the study: The origin of the acute and convalescent COVID-19 samples was the United States, Italy and Spain. PBMCs, B-cell-depleted T cells, or T cells were the source of the cDNA or gDNA that made up the material.

The germline V gene encodes CDR1 LGHNA and CDR2 YNFKEQ. The length of the CDR3 is 17 residues. J gave up 7 bases and V 3 bases, and 15 bases lay outside the gene matches. Authors' analysis steps: The authors estimated nucleated cell counts from reference gene primer amplification. Libraries were prepared by immunoSEQ multiplex PCR; TCRdb keeps only in-frame clonotypes and omits some of them. For V, J and clone size, that table is used; D and trimming come from the DNA. Of around 90,000 clones listed, approximately 90% were seen once; the top ten hold 15%. This sequence joins TRBV4-2 and TRBJ2-4; 7 positions match TRBD2. Sequenced: peripheral blood. This receptor was identified in a male donor with acute or convalescent COVID-19. CDR3 nucleotides: TGTGCCAGCAGCCAGGGGCAAGATCGGACTAGGGCGAACATTCAGTACTTC. Amino acid sequence: CASSQGQDRTRANIQYF.